Reported below is one TCR beta chain. The second PCR ran about 6 to 12 cycles with a sample-barcoded 5' primer and J-beta primers. From the 5' RACE reads, TCRdb called clonotypes with MiXCR, one entry per CDR3 protein. The data hold more than 900,000 distinct CDR3 sequences, with approximately 25% observed a single time. Donors were healthy Caucasian individuals from Russia aged roughly 6 to 90. This sample is drawn from a study of blood T cells in healthy people across ages. This CDR3 has 14 amino acids. CDR1 and CDR2 (germline): WNHNN, SYGVQD (reference sequence). Trimming removed 3 bases from V and 4 bases from J, with 10 bases in between. A further study also used this sample, focusing on T cells of mothers and their children.

Sample: blood. The V call is TRBV10-1, the J call TRBJ2-4; D might be TRBD1 (6 bases). The source is a girl aged 2 to 9 in good health. CDR3 loop: CASSEYRDKNIQYF. The DNA of the CDR3 is TGCGCCAGCAGTGAATACAGGGATAAAAACATTCAGTACTTC.